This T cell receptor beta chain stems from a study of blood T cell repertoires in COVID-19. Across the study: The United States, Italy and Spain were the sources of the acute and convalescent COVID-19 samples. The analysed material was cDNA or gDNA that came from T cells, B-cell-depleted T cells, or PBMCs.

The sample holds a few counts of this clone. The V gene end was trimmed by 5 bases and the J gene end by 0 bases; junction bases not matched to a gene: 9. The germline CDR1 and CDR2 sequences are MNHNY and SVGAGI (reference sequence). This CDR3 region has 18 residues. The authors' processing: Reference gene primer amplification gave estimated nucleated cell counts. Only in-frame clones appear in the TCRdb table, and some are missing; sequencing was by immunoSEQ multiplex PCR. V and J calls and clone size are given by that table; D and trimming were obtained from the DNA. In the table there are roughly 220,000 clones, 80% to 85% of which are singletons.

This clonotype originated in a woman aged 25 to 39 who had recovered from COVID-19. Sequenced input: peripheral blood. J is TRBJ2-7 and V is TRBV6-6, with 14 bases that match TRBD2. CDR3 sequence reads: CASSLPRTSGRSSYEQYF. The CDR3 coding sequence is TGTGCCAGCAGTCTTCCCCGGACTAGCGGGAGGAGCTCCTACGAGCAGTACTTC.